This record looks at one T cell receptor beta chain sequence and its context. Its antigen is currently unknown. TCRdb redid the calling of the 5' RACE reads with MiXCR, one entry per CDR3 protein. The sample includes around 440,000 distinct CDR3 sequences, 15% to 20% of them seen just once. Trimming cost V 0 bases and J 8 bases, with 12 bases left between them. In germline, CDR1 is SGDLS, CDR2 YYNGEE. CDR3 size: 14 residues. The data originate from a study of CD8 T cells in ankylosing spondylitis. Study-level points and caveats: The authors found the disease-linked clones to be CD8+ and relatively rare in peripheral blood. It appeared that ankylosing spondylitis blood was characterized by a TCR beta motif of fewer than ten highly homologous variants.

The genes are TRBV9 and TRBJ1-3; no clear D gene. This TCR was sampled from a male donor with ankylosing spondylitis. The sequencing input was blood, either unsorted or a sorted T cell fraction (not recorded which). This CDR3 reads CASSVATTVDTIYF. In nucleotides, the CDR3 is TGTGCCAGCAGCGTAGCAACTACCGTGGACACCATATATTTT.